These 11 T cell receptor beta chains were sequenced from one sample in a study of neoadjuvant anti-PD-1 for oral cavity cancer. The time point is: after neoadjuvant nivolumab, at surgical resection. Data came from immunoSEQ multiplex PCR; TCRdb stores just in-frame clones and leaves some out. The sample includes around 70,000 clones, more than 75% of them seen just once. This specimen consisted of PBMCs, obtained after nivolumab (anti-PD-1) treatment. Source of these receptors: a person aged 35 to 85 with oral cavity squamous cell carcinoma.

The chain is built from TRBV10-3 and TRBJ2-5; the match to TRBD1 covers 9 bases. Germline assignment: CDR1 ENHRY and CDR2 SYGVKD. The V gene end was trimmed by 9 bases and the J gene end by 2 bases; junction bases not matched to a gene: 4. This CDR3 has 13 amino acids. The CDR3 loop reads CAMGQGSQETQYF. CDR3 coding DNA: TGTGCCATGGGACAGGGATCTCAAGAGACCCAGTACTTC.

The chain employs TRBV9 and TRBJ2-3, with TRBD1 identical over 8 bases. CDR1 and CDR2 (germline): SGDLS, YYNGEE. The CDR3 consists of 15 residues. V trimming: 3 bases; J trimming: 3 bases; junction bases outside the gene matches: 6. CDR3 DNA sequence: TGTGCCAGCAGCGCCAGGACAGGGAAGACAGATACGCAGTATTTT. Translated, it gives CASSARTGKTDTQYF.

The V call is TRBV15, the J call TRBJ2-2; TRBD2 might be the D (5 bases). The CDR3 sequence is 15 residues long. V dropped 7 bases and J dropped 0 bases, with 12 bases sitting between them. CDR1 is LNHNV, CDR2 YYDKDF, per germline (reference sequence). CDR3: CATKEAAANTGELFF. The DNA for the CDR3 is TGTGCCACCAAAGAGGCAGCGGCGAACACCGGGGAGCTGTTTTTT.

The table lists this clone with a few counts. The chain is built from TRBV4-2 and TRBJ2-3; 10 bases align to TRBD2. Germline values: CDR1 LGHNA, CDR2 YNFKEQ. With 1 base clipped from V and 5 bases from J, the junction kept 0 bases outside the gene matches. The length of the CDR3 is 14 residues. CDR3 loop: CASSQGLAGDTQYF. The CDR3 coding sequence is TGTGCCAGCAGCCAAGGACTAGCGGGAGATACGCAGTATTTT.

The chain has TRBV30 and TRBJ2-3, with TRBD1 identical over 9 bases. The length of the CDR3 is 14 residues. CDR1 and CDR2 from the germline V gene are GTSNPN and SVGIG (reference sequence). V dropped 2 bases and J dropped 11; count of bases not matched to a gene: 11. CDR3 in DNA: TGTGCCTGGAGTCCCGGGACAGGGTTTAGTGAGCAGTATTTT. The encoded protein is CAWSPGTGFSEQYF. Using reference TRBV30 and TRBJ2-3 for the parts outside the CDR3, the full variable domain is SQTIHQWPATLVQPVGSPLSLECTVEGTSNPNLYWYRQAAGRGLQLLFYSVGIGQISSEVPQNLSASRPQDRQFILSSKKLLLSDSGFYLCAWSPGTGFSEQYFGPGTRLTVL.

This clone was counted between two and nine times. This rearrangement joins TRBV7-9 to TRBJ1-1; 7 bases are a match to TRBD1. V dropped 5 bases and J dropped 3; count of bases not matched to a gene: 9. There are 15 residues in the CDR3. Germline-derived CDR1 and CDR2 are SEHNR and FQNEAQ (reference sequence). The CDR3 region has the DNA TGTGCCAGCAGCGCCAACAGGGGTGTGGACACTGAAGCTTTCTTT. It encodes CASSANRGVDTEAFF.

The chain is built from TRBV27 and TRBJ2-2; D is possibly TRBD2 (5 bases). The CDR3 totals 14 residues. Trimming stripped 6 bases from V and 4 bases from J, with 12 bases between. The germline V gene encodes CDR1 MNHEY and CDR2 SMNVEV (reference sequence). The CDR3 nucleotides read TGTGCCAGCAGCCAGCGGACGGTCACCGGGGAGCTGTTTTTT. It codes for CASSQRTVTGELFF.

The gene calls are TRBV30 and TRBJ2-1; D may be TRBD1 (6 bases). Trimming shortened V by 1 base and J by 0 bases, and 13 bases separated the two germline ends. Germline lookup yields CDR1 GTSNPN and CDR2 SVGIG (reference sequence). The CDR3 covers 16 residues. The CDR3: CAWSGYREYSYNEQFF. The CDR3 DNA follows: TGTGCCTGGAGTGGGTACAGGGAATACTCCTACAATGAGCAGTTCTTC.

CDR3 in DNA: TGCGCCAGCAGCCTACCCGCCGGGAGGAAGAATTTTAGCAATCAGCCCCAGCATTTT. Translation: CASSLPAGRKNFSNQPQHF. This rearrangement joins TRBV4-1 to TRBJ1-5, with unresolved D. Germline V gene sequence: CDR1 MGHRA, CDR2 YSYEKL. Trimming removed 4 bases at V and 0 bases at J, with 22 bases between. This CDR3 is built from 19 residues.

A single count supports this clone. The chain has TRBV4-1 and TRBJ1-2; D is possibly TRBD1 (6 bases). CDR3 length equals 15 residues. V was clipped by 0 bases and J by 5 bases, with 13 bases between them. CDR1 and CDR2 from the germline V gene are MGHRA and YSYEKL. The CDR3 sequence: CASSQERTGKYGYTF. DNA for the CDR3: TGCGCCAGCAGCCAAGAGAGAACAGGGAAATATGGCTACACCTTC.

The chain employs TRBV7-2 and TRBJ2-2; 8 bases match TRBD2. J gave up 6 bases and V 5 bases, and 8 bases lay outside the gene matches. CDR3 length: 15 residues. Germline V gives CDR1 SGHTA, CDR2 FQGNSA. The CDR3 nucleotides are TGTGCCAGCAGCCCCGGGGGGGGGCAGGCCGGGGAGCTGTTTTTT. Protein product: CASSPGGGQAGELFF.